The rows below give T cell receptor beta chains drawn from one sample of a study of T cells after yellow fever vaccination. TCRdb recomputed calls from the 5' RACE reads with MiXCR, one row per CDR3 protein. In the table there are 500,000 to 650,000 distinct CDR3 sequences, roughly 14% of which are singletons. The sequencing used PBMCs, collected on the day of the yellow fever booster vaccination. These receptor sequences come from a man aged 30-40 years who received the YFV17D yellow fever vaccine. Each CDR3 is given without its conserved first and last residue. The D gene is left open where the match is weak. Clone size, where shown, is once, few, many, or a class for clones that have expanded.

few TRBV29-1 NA SVPGGGLGYNEQF
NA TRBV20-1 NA SARDPVTDTQY
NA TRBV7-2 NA ASSLGFYSYNEQF
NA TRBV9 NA ASSVGSRGAGELF
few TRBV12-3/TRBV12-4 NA ASSRQTGRGNTIY
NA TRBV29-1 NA SCRGVDEKLF
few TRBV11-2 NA ASSRREMNTEAF
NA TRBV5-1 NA ASRSTDSHGNTIY
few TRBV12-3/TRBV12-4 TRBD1 ASSLDRAIYGYT
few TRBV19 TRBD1 ASSPGQGRLNEQF
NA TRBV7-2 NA ASSLRTGLQY
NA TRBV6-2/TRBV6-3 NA ASSYKGHYNEQF
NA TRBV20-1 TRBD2 SAAGTSVTGELF
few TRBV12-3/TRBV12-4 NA ASTKTDINEQY
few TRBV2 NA ASSEAPGREDEQY
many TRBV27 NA ASSLPGLYEQY
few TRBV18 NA ASSPKQGRPEAF
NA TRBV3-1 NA ASSLTWGANVLT
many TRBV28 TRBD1 ASTSGQRAQQY
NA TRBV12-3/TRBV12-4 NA ASSSLPGSARDYEQY
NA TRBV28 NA ASSFHLGTLTYEQY
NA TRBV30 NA AWSPRRGNTGANVLT
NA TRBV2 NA AKQVGRDTQY
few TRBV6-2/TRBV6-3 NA ASSYMGGEQY
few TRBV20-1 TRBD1 SARDGTASGEQY
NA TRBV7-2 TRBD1 ASNAGTGAQH
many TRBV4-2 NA ASSQDGDTQY
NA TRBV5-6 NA ASSFAGRATEAF
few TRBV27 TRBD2 ASSLVASGRTRVYEQY
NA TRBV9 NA ASSVGNSGRDGELF
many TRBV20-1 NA SARFGTNYNEQF